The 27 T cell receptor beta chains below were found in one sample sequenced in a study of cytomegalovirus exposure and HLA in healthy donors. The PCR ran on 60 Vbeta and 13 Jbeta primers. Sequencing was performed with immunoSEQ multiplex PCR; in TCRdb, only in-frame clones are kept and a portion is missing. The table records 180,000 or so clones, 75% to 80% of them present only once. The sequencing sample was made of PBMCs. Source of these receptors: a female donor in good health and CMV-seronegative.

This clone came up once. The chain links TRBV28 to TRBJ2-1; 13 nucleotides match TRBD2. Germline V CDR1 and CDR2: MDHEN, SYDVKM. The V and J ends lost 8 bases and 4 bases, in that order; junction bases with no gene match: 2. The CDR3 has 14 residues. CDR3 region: CASLGLAGYNEQFF. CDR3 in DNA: TGTGCCAGCTTGGGACTAGCGGGATACAATGAGCAGTTCTTC.

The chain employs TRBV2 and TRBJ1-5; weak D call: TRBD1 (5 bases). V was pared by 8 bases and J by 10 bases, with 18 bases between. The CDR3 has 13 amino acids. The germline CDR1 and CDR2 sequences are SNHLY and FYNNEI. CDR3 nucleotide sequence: TGTGCCAGCGCTGCTGACAGTACCGAACCCCAGCATTTT. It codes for CASAADSTEPQHF.

CDR3 residues: CASSSRTGSYNEQFF. The CDR3 DNA reads as TGTGCCAGTAGTTCCCGGACAGGGTCCTACAATGAGCAGTTCTTC. The J gene is TRBJ2-1, the V gene TRBV19; TRBD1 aligns across 8 bases. Germline V gives CDR1 LNHDA, CDR2 SQIVND (reference sequence). This CDR3 spans 15 amino acids. V lost 5 bases, J lost 1 base, and 4 bases stayed unmatched.

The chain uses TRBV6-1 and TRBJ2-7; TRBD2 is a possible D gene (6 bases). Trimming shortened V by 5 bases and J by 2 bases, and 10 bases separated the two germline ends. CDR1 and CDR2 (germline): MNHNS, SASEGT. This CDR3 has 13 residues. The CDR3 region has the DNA TGTGCCAGCAGTCGCGGGGATGCCTACGAGCAGTACTTC. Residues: CASSRGDAYEQYF.

The CDR3 sequence: CAWTTGTPYEQYF. CDR3 coding DNA: TGTGCCTGGACCACAGGGACACCCTACGAGCAGTACTTC. The V gene is TRBV30, the J gene TRBJ2-7; a possible D gene is TRBD1 (6 bases). Trimming took off 4 bases at V and 2 bases at J, with 12 bases between the two ends. The CDR3 runs 13 residues. CDR1 and CDR2 from the germline V gene are GTSNPN and SVGIG (reference sequence).

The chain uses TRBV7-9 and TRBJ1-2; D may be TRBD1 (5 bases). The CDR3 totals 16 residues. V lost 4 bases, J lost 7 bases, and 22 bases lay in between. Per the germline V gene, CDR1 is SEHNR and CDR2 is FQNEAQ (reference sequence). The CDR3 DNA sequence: TGTGCCAGCAGCTCCCAAGACAGAAAATGGCGGGGTGGCTACACCTTC. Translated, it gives CASSSQDRKWRGGYTF.

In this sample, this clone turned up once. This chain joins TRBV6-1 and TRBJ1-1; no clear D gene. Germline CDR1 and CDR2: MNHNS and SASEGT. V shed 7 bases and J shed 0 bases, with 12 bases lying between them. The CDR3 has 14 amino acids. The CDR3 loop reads CASMFGTLNTEAFF. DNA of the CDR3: TGTGCCAGCATGTTTGGCACCCTGAACACTGAAGCTTTCTTT.

CDR3 residues: CASKEVSGNTIYF. CDR3 nucleotides: TGTGCCAGCAAGGAGGTATCTGGAAACACCATATATTTT. The chain recombines TRBV28 with TRBJ1-3; D uncertain. The CDR3 extends over 13 amino acids. Trimming cost V 7 bases and J 1 base, with 8 bases left between them. Germline loops: CDR1 MDHEN, CDR2 SYDVKM.

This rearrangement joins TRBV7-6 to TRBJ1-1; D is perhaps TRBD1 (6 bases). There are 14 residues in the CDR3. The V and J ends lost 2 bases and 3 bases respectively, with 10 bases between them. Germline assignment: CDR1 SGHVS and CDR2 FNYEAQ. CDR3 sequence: CASSLTGSHTEAFF. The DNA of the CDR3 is TGTGCCAGCAGCTTAACAGGGTCCCACACTGAAGCTTTCTTT.

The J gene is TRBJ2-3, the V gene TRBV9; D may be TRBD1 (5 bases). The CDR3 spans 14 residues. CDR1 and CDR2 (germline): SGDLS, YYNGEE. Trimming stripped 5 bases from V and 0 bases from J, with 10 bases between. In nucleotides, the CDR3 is TGTGCCAGCAGTTTGGGGCATAGCACAGATACGCAGTATTTT. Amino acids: CASSLGHSTDTQYF.

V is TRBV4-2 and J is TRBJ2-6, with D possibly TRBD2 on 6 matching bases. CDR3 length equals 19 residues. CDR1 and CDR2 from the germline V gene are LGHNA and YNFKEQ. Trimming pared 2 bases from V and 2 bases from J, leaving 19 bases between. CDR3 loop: CASSQQSPGWGAGANVLTF. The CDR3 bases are TGTGCCAGCAGCCAACAATCACCAGGTTGGGGGGCTGGGGCCAACGTCCTGACTTTC.

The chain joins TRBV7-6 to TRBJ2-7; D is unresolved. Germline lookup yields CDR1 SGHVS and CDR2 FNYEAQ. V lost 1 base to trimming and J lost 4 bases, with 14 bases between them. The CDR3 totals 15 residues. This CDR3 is CASSLGPTYEYEQYF. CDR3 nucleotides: TGTGCCAGCAGCTTAGGGCCGACTTATGAATACGAGCAGTACTTC.

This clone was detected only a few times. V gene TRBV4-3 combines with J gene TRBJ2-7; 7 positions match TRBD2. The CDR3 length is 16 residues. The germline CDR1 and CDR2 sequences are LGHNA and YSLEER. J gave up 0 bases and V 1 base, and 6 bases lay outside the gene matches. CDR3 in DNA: TGCGCCAGCAGCCAAGGACTAGCCGGGACCTCCTACGAGCAGTACTTC. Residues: CASSQGLAGTSYEQYF.

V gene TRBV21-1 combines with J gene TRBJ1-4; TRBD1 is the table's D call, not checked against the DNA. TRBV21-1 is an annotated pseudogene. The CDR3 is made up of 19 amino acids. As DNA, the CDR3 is TGTGCCAGCAGCAAAGTAAGGCAGAGACAGGGTTGGACTAATGAAAAACTGTTTTTT. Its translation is CASSKVRQRQGWTNEKLFF.

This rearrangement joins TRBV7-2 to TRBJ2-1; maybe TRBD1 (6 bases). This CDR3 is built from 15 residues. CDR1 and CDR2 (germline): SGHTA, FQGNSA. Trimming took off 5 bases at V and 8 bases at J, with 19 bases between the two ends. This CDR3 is CASSPYRTELYEQFF. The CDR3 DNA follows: TGTGCCAGCAGCCCATACCGGACAGAACTTTATGAGCAGTTCTTC.

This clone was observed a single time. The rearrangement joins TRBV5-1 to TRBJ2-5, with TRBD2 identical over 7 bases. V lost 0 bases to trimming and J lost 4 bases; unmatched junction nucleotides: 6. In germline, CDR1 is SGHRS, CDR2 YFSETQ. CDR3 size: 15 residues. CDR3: CASSLERGEGETQYF. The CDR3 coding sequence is TGCGCCAGCAGCTTGGAACGGGGGGAGGGAGAGACCCAGTACTTC.

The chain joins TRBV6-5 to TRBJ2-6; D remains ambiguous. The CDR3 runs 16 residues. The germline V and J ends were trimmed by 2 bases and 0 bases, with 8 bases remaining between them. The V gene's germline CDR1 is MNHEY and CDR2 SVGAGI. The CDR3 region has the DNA TGTGCCAGCAGTTACCTACAGAACTCTGGGGCCAACGTCCTGACTTTC. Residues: CASSYLQNSGANVLTF.

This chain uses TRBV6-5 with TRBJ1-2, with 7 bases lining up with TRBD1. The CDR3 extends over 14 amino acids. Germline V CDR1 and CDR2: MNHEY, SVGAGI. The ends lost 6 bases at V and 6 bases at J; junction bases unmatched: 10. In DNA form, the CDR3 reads TGTGCCAGCAGATCGGGACAGTTCTTCGATGGCTACACCTTC. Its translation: CASRSGQFFDGYTF.

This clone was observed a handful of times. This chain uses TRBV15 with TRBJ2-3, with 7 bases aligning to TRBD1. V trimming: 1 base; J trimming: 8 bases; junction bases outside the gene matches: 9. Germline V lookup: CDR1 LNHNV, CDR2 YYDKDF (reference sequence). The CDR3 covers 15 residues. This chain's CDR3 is CATSRGGQSLSTQYF. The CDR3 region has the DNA TGTGCCACCAGCAGAGGGGGACAGTCTCTAAGTACGCAGTATTTT. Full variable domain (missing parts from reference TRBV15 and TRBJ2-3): DAMVIQNPRYQVTQFGKPVTLSCSQTLNHNVMYWYQQKSSQAPKLLFHYYDKDFNNEADTPDNFQSRRPNTSFCFLDIRSPGLGDTAMYLCATSRGGQSLSTQYFGPGTRLTVL.

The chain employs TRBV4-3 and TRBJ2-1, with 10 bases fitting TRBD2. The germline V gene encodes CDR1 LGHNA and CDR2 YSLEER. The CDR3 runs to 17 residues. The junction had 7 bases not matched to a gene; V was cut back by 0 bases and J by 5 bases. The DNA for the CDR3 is TGCGCCAGCAGCCAAGACCCCAGCGGGAGGGGAAACAATGAGCAGTTCTTC. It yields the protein CASSQDPSGRGNNEQFF.

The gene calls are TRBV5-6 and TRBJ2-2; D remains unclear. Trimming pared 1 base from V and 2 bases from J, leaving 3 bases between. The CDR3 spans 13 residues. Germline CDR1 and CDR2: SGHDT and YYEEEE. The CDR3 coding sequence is TGTGCCAGCAGCTTGCCTAACACCGGGGAGCTGTTTTTT. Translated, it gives CASSLPNTGELFF.

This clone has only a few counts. The CDR3 protein is CASGSDKIGGSKETQYF. The CDR3, as DNA: TGTGCTAGTGGCTCTGACAAAATTGGAGGGTCCAAAGAGACCCAGTACTTC. This chain uses TRBV12-5 with TRBJ2-5; TRBD2 might be the D (6 bases). V shed 6 bases and J shed 3 bases, with 23 bases lying between them. CDR3 length equals 17 residues. Germline V CDR1 and CDR2: LGHNT, FRNRAP.

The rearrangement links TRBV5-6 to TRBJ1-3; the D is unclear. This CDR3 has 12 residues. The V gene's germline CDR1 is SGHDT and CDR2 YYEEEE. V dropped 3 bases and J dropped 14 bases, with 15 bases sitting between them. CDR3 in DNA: TGTGCCAGCAGCTCCGGGTCTCGTCCTGTATATTTT. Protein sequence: CASSSGSRPVYF.

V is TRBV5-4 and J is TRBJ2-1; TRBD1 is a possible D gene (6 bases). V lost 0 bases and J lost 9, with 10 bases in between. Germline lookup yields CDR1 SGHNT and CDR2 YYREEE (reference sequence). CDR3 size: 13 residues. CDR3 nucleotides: TGTGCCAGCAGCTTGGACAGGGTGAGTGAGCAGTTCTTC. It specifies CASSLDRVSEQFF.

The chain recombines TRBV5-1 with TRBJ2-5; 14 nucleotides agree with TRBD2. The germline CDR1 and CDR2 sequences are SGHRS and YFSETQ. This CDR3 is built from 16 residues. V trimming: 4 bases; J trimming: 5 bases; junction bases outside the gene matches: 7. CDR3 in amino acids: CASSGGTSGSMETQYF. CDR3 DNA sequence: TGCGCCAGCAGCGGTGGGACTAGCGGGAGTATGGAGACCCAGTACTTC.

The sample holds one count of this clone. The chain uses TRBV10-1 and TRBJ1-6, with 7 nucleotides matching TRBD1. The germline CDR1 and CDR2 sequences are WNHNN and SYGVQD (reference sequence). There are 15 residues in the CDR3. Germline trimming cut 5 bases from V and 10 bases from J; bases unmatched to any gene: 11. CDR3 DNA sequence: TGCGCCAGCAGTCCCGATAGGGACAGATTATCACCCCTCCACTTT. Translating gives CASSPDRDRLSPLHF.

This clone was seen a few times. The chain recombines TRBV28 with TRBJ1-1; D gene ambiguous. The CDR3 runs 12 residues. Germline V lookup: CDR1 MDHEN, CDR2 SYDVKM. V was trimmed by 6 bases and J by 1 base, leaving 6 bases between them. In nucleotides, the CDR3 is TGTGCCAGCAGCGAGGGGAACACTGAAGCTTTCTTT. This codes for CASSEGNTEAFF.